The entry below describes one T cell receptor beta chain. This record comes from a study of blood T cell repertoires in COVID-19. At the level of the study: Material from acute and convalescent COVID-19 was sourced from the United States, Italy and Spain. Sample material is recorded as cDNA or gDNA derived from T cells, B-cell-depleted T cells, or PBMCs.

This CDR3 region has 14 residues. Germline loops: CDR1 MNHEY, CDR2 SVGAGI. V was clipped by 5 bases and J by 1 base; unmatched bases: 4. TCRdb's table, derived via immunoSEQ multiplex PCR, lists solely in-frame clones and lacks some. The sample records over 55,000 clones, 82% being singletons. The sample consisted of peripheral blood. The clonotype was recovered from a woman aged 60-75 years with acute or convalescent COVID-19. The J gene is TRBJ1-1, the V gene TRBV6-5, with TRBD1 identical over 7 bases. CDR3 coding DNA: TGTGCCAGCAGTACGACAGGGTCGAACACTGAAGCTTTCTTT. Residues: CASSTTGSNTEAFF.